The 23 T cell receptor beta chains below come from one sample, sequenced in a study of blood T cell repertoires in COVID-19. Assay used: immunoSEQ multiplex PCR; TCRdb lists only in-frame clones, some missing. Of 260,000 or so clones listed, approximately 86% are singletons. The sequencing input was peripheral blood. The receptors here all came from a human donor in a cohort sampled during active COVID-19.

This clone was observed a single time. As DNA, the CDR3 is TGTGCCAGCAGCCCCTTCCTGGGACTAGCGGTCTACGAGCAGTACTTC. This translates into CASSPFLGLAVYEQYF. This sequence joins TRBV27 and TRBJ2-7; 11 bases map to TRBD2. Looked up from germline, CDR1 is MNHEY and CDR2 is SMNVEV (reference sequence). The CDR3 contains 16 residues. The ends lost 6 bases at V and 3 bases at J; junction bases unmatched: 10.

This chain uses TRBV11-2 with TRBJ2-5, with 7 positions matching TRBD2. CDR3 length equals 15 residues. V shed 5 bases, J shed 5 bases, and the junction held 11 bases outside the gene matches. Germline V CDR1 and CDR2: SGHAT, FQNNGV. As DNA, the CDR3 is TGTGCCAGCAGCCCACCAGGCGGGGGTCTCGAGACCCAGTACTTC. It yields the protein CASSPPGGGLETQYF.

This clone has only one observation. This specimen includes other DNA sequences encoding the same CDR3. The genes are TRBV7-2 and TRBJ1-3; no clear D gene. This CDR3 region has 15 residues. V was shortened by 1 base and J by 1 base, with 8 bases between the two germline ends. The germline CDR1 and CDR2 sequences are SGHTA and FQGNSA. The CDR3, as DNA: TGTGCCAGCAGCTTAGGCGGAGGGTCTGGAAACACCATATATTTT. This sequence encodes CASSLGGGSGNTIYF. Supplemented by reference TRBV7-2 and TRBJ1-3, the full variable domain reads GAGVSQSPSNKVTEKGKDVELRCDPISGHTALYWYRQSLGQGLEFLIYFQGNSAPDKSGLPSDRFSAERTGGSVSTLTIQRTQQEDSAVYLCASSLGGGSGNTIYFGEGSWLTVV.

The chain couples TRBV28 to TRBJ2-7; 8 bases are shared with TRBD2. V gave up 7 bases and J gave up 2 bases; unmatched junction bases: 4. Germline V gives CDR1 MDHEN, CDR2 SYDVKM. The CDR3 consists of 13 residues. The CDR3 sequence: CASISSGAYEQYF. In nucleotides, the CDR3 is TGTGCCAGCATAAGTAGCGGGGCCTACGAGCAGTACTTC.

The CDR3 sequence: CASSLREGQTEAFF. CDR3 DNA sequence: TGTGCCAGCAGTCTCAGGGAGGGTCAGACTGAAGCTTTCTTT. This chain links TRBV27 with TRBJ1-1; D might be TRBD1 (5 bases). The V and J ends lost 5 bases and 5 bases respectively, with 15 bases between them. The CDR3 has 14 residues. Germline lookup yields CDR1 MNHEY and CDR2 SMNVEV (reference sequence).

This chain links TRBV28 with TRBJ2-7; maybe TRBD2 (6 bases). CDR1 and CDR2 (germline): MDHEN, SYDVKM. The CDR3 contains 12 residues. V dropped 8 bases and J dropped 0 bases, with 8 bases sitting between them. For the CDR3, the DNA is TGTGCCAGCTCGCGGGGCTCCTACGAGCAGTACTTC. Translating it yields CASSRGSYEQYF.

The chain has TRBV7-8 and TRBJ2-7, with TRBD2 matching 9 bases. The length of the CDR3 is 15 residues. V gave up 7 bases and J gave up 2 bases; unmatched junction bases: 9. CDR1 is SGHVS and CDR2 is FQNEAQ in the germline V gene. In DNA, the CDR3 is TGTGCCAGCATCCTCTATAGCGGGGGAACCTACGAGCAGTACTTC. It specifies CASILYSGGTYEQYF.

This rearrangement joins TRBV4-1 to TRBJ2-3, with D tentatively TRBD2 (6 bases). CDR1 and CDR2 from the germline V gene are MGHRA and YSYEKL. There are 17 residues in the CDR3. Trimming took off 2 bases at V and 0 bases at J, with 15 bases between the two ends. CDR3 amino acids: CASSQNERASSTDTQYF. The CDR3 coding sequence is TGCGCCAGCAGCCAAAATGAGCGGGCTTCTAGCACAGATACGCAGTATTTT.

The chain couples TRBV30 to TRBJ1-1, with D perhaps TRBD1 (6 bases). V lost 1 base and J lost 8, with 8 bases in between. Germline-derived CDR1 and CDR2 are GTSNPN and SVGIG (reference sequence). The CDR3 runs to 11 residues. For the CDR3, the DNA is TGTGCCTGGAGTGGACAGGAGGAAGCTTTCTTT. Protein: CAWSGQEEAFF. The entire variable domain, with the rest obtained from reference TRBV30 and TRBJ1-1, is as follows: SQTIHQWPATLVQPVGSPLSLECTVEGTSNPNLYWYRQAAGRGLQLLFYSVGIGQISSEVPQNLSASRPQDRQFILSSKKLLLSDSGFYLCAWSGQEEAFFGQGTRLTVV.

The V call is TRBV30, the J call TRBJ2-7, with a weak D call TRBD1 (5 bases). From germline, CDR1 is GTSNPN and CDR2 SVGIG (reference sequence). This CDR3 has 19 amino acids. The V end was cut by 5 bases, the J end by 0 bases, with 29 bases between. CDR3 region: CAWAEGVIPYHPFSYEQYF. CDR3 bases: TGTGCCTGGGCGGAAGGGGTCATCCCATACCACCCCTTCTCCTACGAGCAGTACTTC.

The chain has TRBV11-2 and TRBJ1-5, with 8 bases aligning to TRBD1. The CDR3 runs 14 residues. V lost 4 bases, J lost 6 bases, and 5 bases stayed unmatched. The germline V gene encodes CDR1 SGHAT and CDR2 FQNNGV. The CDR3 is CASSSGQGGQPQHF. The CDR3 nucleotides read TGTGCCAGCAGCTCAGGACAGGGAGGTCAGCCCCAGCATTTT.

The chain couples TRBV3-1 (or the pseudogene TRBV3-2) to TRBJ1-2, with 7 bases identical to TRBD1. The CDR3 totals 15 residues. Germline CDR1 and CDR2: LGHDT and YNNKEL (reference sequence). J was trimmed by 8 bases and V by 0 bases; bases with no gene match: 9. In DNA form, the CDR3 reads TGTGCCAGCAGCCAAGATGACCGACAGGGTAGAGGCTACACCTTC. Amino acid sequence: CASSQDDRQGRGYTF.

The V and J genes are TRBV14 and TRBJ2-5; 7 bases map to TRBD2. CDR3 length: 15 amino acids. Looked up from germline, CDR1 is SGHDN and CDR2 is FVKESK. Trimming at V came to 4 bases and at J to 1 base, leaving 6 bases not matched to a gene. The CDR3 is CASSRSLAVQETQYF. The CDR3, as DNA: TGTGCCAGCAGCCGGTCCCTAGCGGTCCAAGAGACCCAGTACTTC. Using reference TRBV14 and TRBJ2-5 for the parts outside the CDR3, the full variable domain is EAGVTQFPSHSVIEKGQTVTLRCDPISGHDNLYWYRRVMGKEIKFLLHFVKESKQDESGMPNNRFLAERTGGTYSTLKVQPAELEDSGVYFCASSRSLAVQETQYFGPGTRLLVL.

A single count supports this clone. The chain combines TRBV27 with TRBJ1-6, with D possibly being TRBD1 (6 bases). Germline-derived CDR1 and CDR2 are MNHEY and SMNVEV (reference sequence). The CDR3 is 15 residues long. V was cut by 2 bases and J by 7 bases, with 12 bases left in between. The CDR3 region is CASSLQGLKNSPLHF. The CDR3, as DNA: TGTGCCAGCAGTTTACAGGGGTTAAAAAATTCACCCCTCCACTTT.

V is TRBV7-8 and J is TRBJ2-7; a possible D gene is TRBD2 (7 bases). With 7 bases removed from V and 3 bases from J, the gap between germline ends came to 16 bases. Germline values: CDR1 SGHVS, CDR2 FQNEAQ. CDR3 size: 14 residues. The DNA of the CDR3 is TGTGCCAGCACCCCGGAGGGGGGGGACTACGAGCAGTACTTC. Translated, it gives CASTPEGGDYEQYF.

J is TRBJ1-2 and V is TRBV18; D is unresolved. The CDR3 covers 16 residues. Trimming cost V 0 bases and J 0 bases, with 11 bases left between them. Germline CDR1 KGHSH, CDR2 LQKENI. The CDR3 region is CASSPPGVNSNYGYTF. The CDR3 DNA reads as TGTGCCAGCTCACCACCCGGGGTCAATTCTAACTATGGCTACACCTTC.

CDR3 sequence reads: CAWTLEGNSPLHF. The CDR3 nucleotides are TGTGCCTGGACTTTGGAGGGGAATTCACCCCTCCACTTT. The rearrangement uses TRBV30 and TRBJ1-6, with D possibly TRBD1 on 5 matching bases. Germline loops: CDR1 GTSNPN, CDR2 SVGIG (reference sequence). This CDR3 region has 13 residues. V lost 4 bases to trimming and J lost 7 bases, with 11 bases between them.

This chain links TRBV14 with TRBJ2-5, with D perhaps TRBD1 (6 bases). V shed 2 bases and J shed 5 bases, with 15 bases lying between them. This CDR3 comprises 15 residues. Germline loops: CDR1 SGHDN, CDR2 FVKESK. The CDR3 loop reads CASSQTYRDGETQYF. The CDR3 nucleotides read TGTGCCAGCAGCCAAACTTACAGGGACGGGGAGACCCAGTACTTC. The full variable domain, with the rest looked up from reference TRBV14 and TRBJ2-5, is EAGVTQFPSHSVIEKGQTVTLRCDPISGHDNLYWYRRVMGKEIKFLLHFVKESKQDESGMPNNRFLAERTGGTYSTLKVQPAELEDSGVYFCASSQTYRDGETQYFGPGTRLLVL.

The chain carries TRBV27 and TRBJ1-2; D is possibly TRBD1 (5 bases). Trimming took 5 bases from V and 6 from J, leaving 10 bases between them. CDR3 size: 12 residues. Germline V CDR1 and CDR2: MNHEY, SMNVEV (reference sequence). The CDR3 nucleotides are TGTGCCAGCAGTACCCCCAGGGATGGCTACACCTTC. It codes for CASSTPRDGYTF.

This chain joins TRBV7-2 and TRBJ1-1, with 8 nucleotides matching TRBD1. With 5 bases clipped from V and 0 bases from J, the junction kept 5 bases outside the gene matches. There are 15 residues in the CDR3. CDR1 is SGHTA, CDR2 FQGNSA, per germline. The DNA for the CDR3 is TGTGCCAGCAGCCTCCTGACAGGGGTGAACACTGAAGCTTTCTTT. Amino acid sequence: CASSLLTGVNTEAFF.

J is TRBJ1-2 and V is TRBV19, with D perhaps matching TRBD1 (6 bases). Trimming removed 3 bases from V and 4 bases from J, with 9 bases in between. The CDR3 consists of 13 residues. Germline V gene sequence: CDR1 LNHDA, CDR2 SQIVND (reference sequence). The CDR3 sequence is CASSIRDTYGYTF. The CDR3 DNA is TGTGCCAGTAGTATTCGGGACACCTATGGCTACACCTTC. Full variable domain (rest looked up from reference TRBV19 and TRBJ1-2): DGGITQSPKYLFRKEGQNVTLSCEQNLNHDAMYWYRQDPGQGLRLIYYSQIVNDFQKGDIAEGYSVSREKKESFPLTVTSAQKNPTAFYLCASSIRDTYGYTFGSGTRLTVV.

This chain uses TRBV2 with TRBJ1-6; 10 nucleotides line up with TRBD1. Germline CDR1 and CDR2: SNHLY and FYNNEI. V lost 7 bases and J lost 10; bases outside the gene matches: 10. This CDR3 comprises 15 residues. For the CDR3, the DNA is TGTGCCAGCAAACCCCGGGACAGGGGTCGATCACCCCTCCACTTT. This sequence encodes CASKPRDRGRSPLHF.

The chain couples TRBV4-3 to TRBJ1-4; 7 bases map to TRBD1. The CDR3 contains 15 residues. The germline V gene has CDR1 LGHNA and CDR2 YSLEER. With 0 bases clipped from V and 6 bases from J, the junction kept 4 bases outside the gene matches. The CDR3 DNA is TGCGCCAGCAGCCAAGATACAGGGGTCGATGAAAAACTGTTTTTT. Translating it yields CASSQDTGVDEKLFF.